This record concerns one T cell receptor (beta chain) sequence. Its specificity is unknown. The data were taken from a study of blood T cells in healthy people across ages. General study findings and limits: CMV infection status of these donors was not known.

A sample-barcoded 5' primer and a J-beta primer mix were used in a second PCR of about 7 to 11 cycles. Template switching added a 12-random-nucleotide identifier to every cDNA molecule. TCRdb used MiXCR to reprocess the 5' RACE reads, holding one entry per CDR3 protein. The table lists about 750,000 distinct CDR3 sequences, approximately 55% of them singletons. There are 15 residues in the CDR3. Germline loops: CDR1 SGHRS, CDR2 YFSETQ. The ends lost 2 bases at V and 7 bases at J; junction bases unmatched: 6. The receptor's source is a man older than 75 in good health. The genes are TRBV5-1 and TRBJ2-1; 10 nucleotides line up with TRBD1. Sequencing input: blood. CDR3 DNA sequence: TGCGCCAGCAGCTTAGGGACAGGGGAGTGGAATGAGCAGTTCTTC. This codes for CASSLGTGEWNEQFF. The variable domain in full, completed from reference TRBV5-1 and TRBJ2-1, reads KAGVTQTPRYLIKTRGQQVTLSCSPISGHRSVSWYQQTPGQGLQFLFEYFSETQRNKGNFPGRFSGRQFSNSRSEMNVSTLELGDSALYLCASSLGTGEWNEQFFGPGTRLTVL.